Listed below are T cell receptor beta chains from one sample, sequenced in a study of metastatic and nonmetastatic thyroid tumors. TCRdb re-analyzed the PCR reads using MiXCR. The sample consists of about 82,000 clones, around 13% of them appearing once. The specimen was tumor tissue. The origin of the receptors is a female donor with papillary thyroid cancer or a benign thyroid nodule (not recorded which). Some clones in this sample may be carry-over from other donors' samples. Both conserved end residues are part of each CDR3. Fields, in order: CDR3 DNA, CDR3 protein, clone size, V gene, J gene, D gene. The D gene is left open where the match is weak. Clone size, where shown, is once, few, many, or a class for clones that have expanded.

cdr3_nt: TGTGCCAGCAGCTTAGCGGGGGCTAATCAGCCCCAGCATTTT
cdr3_aa: CASSLAGANQPQHF
clone_size: many
v_call: TRBV11-1
j_call: TRBJ1-5
d_call: NA

cdr3_nt: TGTGCCAGCAGTGAGTGGGAAAGCTCTGGAAACACCATATATTTT
cdr3_aa: CASSEWESSGNTIYF
clone_size: many
v_call: TRBV2
j_call: TRBJ1-3
d_call: NA

cdr3_nt: TGTGCCAGCATGCCGTCGGGACGGATAAGGCCCCAGCATTTT
cdr3_aa: CASMPSGRIRPQHF
clone_size: many
v_call: TRBV6-2/TRBV6-3
j_call: TRBJ1-5
d_call: NA

cdr3_nt: TGTGCCAGCAGCGTAGAGGACTACTCAAACTACAATGAGCAGTTCTTC
cdr3_aa: CASSVEDYSNYNEQFF
clone_size: many
v_call: TRBV9
j_call: TRBJ2-1
d_call: NA

cdr3_nt: TGTGCCAGTAGTAGGGTAGGGGGTTCGACGGGGACTGAAGCTTTCTTT
cdr3_aa: CASSRVGGSTGTEAFF
clone_size: many
v_call: TRBV19
j_call: TRBJ1-1
d_call: NA

cdr3_nt: TGTGCCAGCAGCCTTCCCGTGGGGAGGGCCTATGAGCAGTACTTC
cdr3_aa: CASSLPVGRAYEQYF
clone_size: many
v_call: TRBV7-2
j_call: TRBJ2-7
d_call: TRBD2

cdr3_nt: TGTGCCAGCAGCACGAGGGGGGGGAATGAGCAGTTCTTC
cdr3_aa: CASSTRGGNEQFF
clone_size: many
v_call: TRBV9
j_call: TRBJ2-1
d_call: NA

cdr3_nt: TGTGCCAGCAGAGAAGGGACAGGGACGTATGGCTACACCTTC
cdr3_aa: CASREGTGTYGYTF
clone_size: many
v_call: TRBV7-9
j_call: TRBJ1-2
d_call: TRBD1

cdr3_nt: TGTGCCAGCAGCTATCGGGGGGGCAACACCGGGGAGCTGTTTTTT
cdr3_aa: CASSYRGGNTGELFF
clone_size: NA
v_call: TRBV5-5
j_call: TRBJ2-2
d_call: TRBD2

cdr3_nt: TGTGCCAGCAGCTTAGAACTAGGGGTCACAGATACGCAGTATTTT
cdr3_aa: CASSLELGVTDTQYF
clone_size: once
v_call: TRBV13
j_call: TRBJ2-3
d_call: NA

cdr3_nt: TGTGCCAGCAGTTTAGGCAGGGTTTATTGGGATGAAAAACTGTTTTTT
cdr3_aa: CASSLGRVYWDEKLFF
clone_size: few
v_call: TRBV28
j_call: TRBJ1-4
d_call: NA

cdr3_nt: TGTGCCAGCAGCCCCCAGGGACTCCTTTACACCGGGGAGCTGTTTTTT
cdr3_aa: CASSPQGLLYTGELFF
clone_size: many
v_call: TRBV11-2
j_call: TRBJ2-2
d_call: NA

cdr3_nt: TGTGCCAGAAATCCGCGGGACAGCAAACAAGAGACTCAGTACTTC
cdr3_aa: CARNPRDSKQETQYF
clone_size: NA
v_call: TRBV2
j_call: TRBJ2-5
d_call: NA

cdr3_nt: TGTGCCAGCAGCCAAGGACAGGGCCTCACAGATACGCAGTATTTT
cdr3_aa: CASSQGQGLTDTQYF
clone_size: many
v_call: TRBV11-1
j_call: TRBJ2-3
d_call: TRBD1

cdr3_nt: TGTGCCATCAAAGGCACAGATACGCAGTATTTT
cdr3_aa: CAIKGTDTQYF
clone_size: many
v_call: TRBV10-3
j_call: TRBJ2-3
d_call: NA

cdr3_nt: TGTGCCAGCAGTTACTCTCCCCCCCAGATCGCTTACACCGGGGAGCTGTTTTTT
cdr3_aa: CASSYSPPQIAYTGELFF
clone_size: many
v_call: TRBV6-5
j_call: TRBJ2-2
d_call: NA

cdr3_nt: TGTGCCAGCAGCTCACCACTACAGGATAGCTCCTACGAGCAGTACTTC
cdr3_aa: CASSSPLQDSSYEQYF
clone_size: many
v_call: TRBV7-2
j_call: TRBJ2-7
d_call: NA

cdr3_nt: TGTGCCTGGAGTGTCAGGGGGCTGGGGGAGCAGTACTTC
cdr3_aa: CAWSVRGLGEQYF
clone_size: many
v_call: TRBV30
j_call: TRBJ2-7
d_call: TRBD1

cdr3_nt: TGTGCCAGCAGCGGGACAGGGGGCCATCAGCCCCAGCATTTT
cdr3_aa: CASSGTGGHQPQHF
clone_size: many
v_call: TRBV6-1
j_call: TRBJ1-5
d_call: TRBD1

cdr3_nt: TGTAGTGCCCCTACCCGGCAGGGGCGCTACGAGCAGTACTTC
cdr3_aa: CSAPTRQGRYEQYF
clone_size: NA
v_call: TRBV20-1
j_call: TRBJ2-7
d_call: NA

cdr3_nt: TGTGCCAGCAGCTCTCGGTTAGGCACAGATACGCAGTATTTT
cdr3_aa: CASSSRLGTDTQYF
clone_size: NA
v_call: TRBV11-2
j_call: TRBJ2-3
d_call: NA

cdr3_nt: TGTGCCAGCAGTTACTACGGGGAGAGCTCTGGAAACACCATATATTTT
cdr3_aa: CASSYYGESSGNTIYF
clone_size: medium-sized
v_call: TRBV6-2/TRBV6-3
j_call: TRBJ1-3
d_call: NA

cdr3_nt: TGTGCCAGCAGCAACCCGGGACAGGGTTACTATGGCTACACCTTC
cdr3_aa: CASSNPGQGYYGYTF
clone_size: many
v_call: TRBV9
j_call: TRBJ1-2
d_call: TRBD1

cdr3_nt: TGTGCCACCAGTGTGGCAGGGGGAGGCAATCAGCCCCAGCATTTT
cdr3_aa: CATSVAGGGNQPQHF
clone_size: many
v_call: TRBV24-1
j_call: TRBJ1-5
d_call: TRBD1

cdr3_nt: TGTGCCAGCAGTTTAATCGGGACAGGGGGGACAAATGGCTACACCTTC
cdr3_aa: CASSLIGTGGTNGYTF
clone_size: many
v_call: TRBV27
j_call: TRBJ1-2
d_call: TRBD1